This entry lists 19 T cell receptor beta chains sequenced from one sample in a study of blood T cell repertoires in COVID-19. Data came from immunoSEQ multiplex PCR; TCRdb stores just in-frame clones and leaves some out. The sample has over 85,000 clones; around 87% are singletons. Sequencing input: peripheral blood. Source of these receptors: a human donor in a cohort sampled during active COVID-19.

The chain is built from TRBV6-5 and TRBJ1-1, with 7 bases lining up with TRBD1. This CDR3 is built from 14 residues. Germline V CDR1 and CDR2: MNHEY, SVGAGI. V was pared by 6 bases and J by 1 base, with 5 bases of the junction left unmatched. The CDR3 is CASSRRQGNTEAFF. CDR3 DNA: TGTGCCAGCAGCCGAAGACAGGGGAACACTGAAGCTTTCTTT.

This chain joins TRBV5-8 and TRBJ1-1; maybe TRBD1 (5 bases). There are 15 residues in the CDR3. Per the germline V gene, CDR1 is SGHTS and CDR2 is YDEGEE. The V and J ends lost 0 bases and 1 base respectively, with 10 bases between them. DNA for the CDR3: TGTGCCAGCAGCTTGGGGCTGACAGAGAACACTGAAGCTTTCTTT. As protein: CASSLGLTENTEAFF.

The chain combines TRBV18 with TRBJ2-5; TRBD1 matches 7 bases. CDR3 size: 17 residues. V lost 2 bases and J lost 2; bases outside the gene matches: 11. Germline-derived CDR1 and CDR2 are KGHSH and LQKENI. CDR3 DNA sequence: TGTGCCAGCTCACCAGGGGGTGAAGGGGGCATACAAGAGACCCAGTACTTC. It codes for CASSPGGEGGIQETQYF.

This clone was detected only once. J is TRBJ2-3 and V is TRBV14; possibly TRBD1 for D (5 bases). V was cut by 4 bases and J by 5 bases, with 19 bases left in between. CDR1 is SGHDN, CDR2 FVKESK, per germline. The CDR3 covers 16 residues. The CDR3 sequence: CASSPPGSPQGDTQYF. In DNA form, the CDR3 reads TGTGCCAGCAGCCCGCCGGGCAGTCCGCAGGGAGATACGCAGTATTTT.

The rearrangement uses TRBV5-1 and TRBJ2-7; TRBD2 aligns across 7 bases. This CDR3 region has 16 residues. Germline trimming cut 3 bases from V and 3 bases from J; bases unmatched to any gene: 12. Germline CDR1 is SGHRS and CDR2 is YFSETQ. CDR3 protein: CASSSGGGVSVYEQYF. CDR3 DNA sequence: TGCGCCAGCAGCTCAGGTGGGGGGGTGTCTGTCTACGAGCAGTACTTC.

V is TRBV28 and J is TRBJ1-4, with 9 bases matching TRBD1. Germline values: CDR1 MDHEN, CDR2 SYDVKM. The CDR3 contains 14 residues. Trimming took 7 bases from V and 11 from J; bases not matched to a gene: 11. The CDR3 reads CASTPTGGMGKLFF. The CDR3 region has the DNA TGTGCCAGCACCCCGACAGGGGGAATGGGGAAACTGTTTTTT.

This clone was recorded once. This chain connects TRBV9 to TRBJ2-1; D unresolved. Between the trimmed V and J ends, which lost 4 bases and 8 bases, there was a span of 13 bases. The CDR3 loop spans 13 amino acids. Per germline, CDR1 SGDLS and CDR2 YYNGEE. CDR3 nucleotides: TGTGCCAGCAGCCACTCCAAATCCCATGAGCAGTTCTTC. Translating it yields CASSHSKSHEQFF.

CDR3 region: CASSSSGDYNEQFF. The CDR3 DNA follows: TGTGCCAGTAGTTCTAGCGGGGATTACAATGAGCAGTTCTTC. The gene calls are TRBV19 and TRBJ2-1, with TRBD2 identical over 9 bases. Germline V gene sequence: CDR1 LNHDA, CDR2 SQIVND (reference sequence). The CDR3 is 14 amino acids. With 5 bases clipped from V and 4 bases from J, the junction kept 3 bases outside the gene matches.

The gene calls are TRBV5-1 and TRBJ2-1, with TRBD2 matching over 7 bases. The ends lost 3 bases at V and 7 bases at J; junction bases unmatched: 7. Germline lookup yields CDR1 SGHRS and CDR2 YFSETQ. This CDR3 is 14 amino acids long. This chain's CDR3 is CASSWGDYGNEQFF. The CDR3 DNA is TGCGCCAGCAGCTGGGGGGACTACGGGAATGAGCAGTTCTTC.

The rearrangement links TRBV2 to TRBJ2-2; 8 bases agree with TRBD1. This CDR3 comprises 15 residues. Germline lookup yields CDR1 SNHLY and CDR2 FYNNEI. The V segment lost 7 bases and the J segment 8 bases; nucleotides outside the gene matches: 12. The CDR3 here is CASTDPGDRTGELFF. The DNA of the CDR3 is TGTGCCAGCACCGATCCCGGGGACAGGACGGGGGAGCTGTTTTTT.

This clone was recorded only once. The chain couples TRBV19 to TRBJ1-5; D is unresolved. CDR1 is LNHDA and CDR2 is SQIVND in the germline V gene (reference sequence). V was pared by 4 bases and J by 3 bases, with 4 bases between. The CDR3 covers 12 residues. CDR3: CASSTSNQPQHF. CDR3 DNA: TGTGCCAGTAGTACTTCCAATCAGCCCCAGCATTTT.

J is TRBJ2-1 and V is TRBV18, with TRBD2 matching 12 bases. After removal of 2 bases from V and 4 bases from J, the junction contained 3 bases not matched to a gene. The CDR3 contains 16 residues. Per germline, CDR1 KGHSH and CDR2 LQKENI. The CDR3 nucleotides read TGTGCCAGCTCACCAAGGACTAGCGGGACTTACAATGAGCAGTTCTTC. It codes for CASSPRTSGTYNEQFF.

CDR3 region: CSGLDRASPNYGYTF. In DNA, the CDR3 is TGCAGCGGCCTGGACAGGGCATCACCTAACTATGGCTACACCTTC. The genes are TRBV29-1 and TRBJ1-2; 8 positions agree with TRBD1. This CDR3 contains 15 residues. Per the germline V gene, CDR1 is SQVTM and CDR2 is ANQGSEA. V trimming: 7 bases; J trimming: 0 bases; junction bases outside the gene matches: 10.

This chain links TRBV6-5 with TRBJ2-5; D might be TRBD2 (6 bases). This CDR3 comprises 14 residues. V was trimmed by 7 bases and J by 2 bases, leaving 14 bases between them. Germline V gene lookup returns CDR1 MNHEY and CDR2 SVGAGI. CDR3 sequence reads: CASTLPGLQETQYF. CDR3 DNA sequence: TGTGCCAGCACCCTGCCGGGACTTCAAGAGACCCAGTACTTC.

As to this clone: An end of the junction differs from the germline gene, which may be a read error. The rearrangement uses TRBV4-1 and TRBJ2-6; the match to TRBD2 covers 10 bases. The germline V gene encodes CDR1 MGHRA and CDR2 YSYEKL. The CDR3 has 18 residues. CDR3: CASSQGQQRTSGTKVLTF. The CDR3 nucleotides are TGCGCCAGCAGCCAAGGCCAGCAGAGGACTAGCGGAACCAAAGTCCTGACTTTC.

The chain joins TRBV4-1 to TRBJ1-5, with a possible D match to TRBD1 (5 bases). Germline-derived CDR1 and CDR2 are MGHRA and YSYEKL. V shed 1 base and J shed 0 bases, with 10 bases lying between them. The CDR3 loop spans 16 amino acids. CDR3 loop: CASSQAAGNSNQPQHF. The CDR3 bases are TGCGCCAGCAGCCAAGCTGCAGGGAATAGCAATCAGCCCCAGCATTTT.

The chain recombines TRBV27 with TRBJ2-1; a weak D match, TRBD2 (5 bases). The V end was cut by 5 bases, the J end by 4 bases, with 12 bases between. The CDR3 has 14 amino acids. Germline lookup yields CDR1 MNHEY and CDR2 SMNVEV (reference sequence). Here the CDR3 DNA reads TGTGCCAGCAGTCCCGGACTGGGGTACAATGAGCAGTTCTTC. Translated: CASSPGLGYNEQFF.

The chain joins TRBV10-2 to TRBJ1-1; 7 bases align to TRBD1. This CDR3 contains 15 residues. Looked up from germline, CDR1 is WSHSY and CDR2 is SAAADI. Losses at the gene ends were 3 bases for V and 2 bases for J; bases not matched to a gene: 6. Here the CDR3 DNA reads TGCGCCAGCAGTGAACCGAACAGGGGTAACACTGAAGCTTTCTTT. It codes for CASSEPNRGNTEAFF.

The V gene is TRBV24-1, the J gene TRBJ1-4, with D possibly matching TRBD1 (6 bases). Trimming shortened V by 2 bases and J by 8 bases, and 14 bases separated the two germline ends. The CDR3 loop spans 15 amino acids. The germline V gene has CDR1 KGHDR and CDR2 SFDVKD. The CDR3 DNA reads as TGTGCCACCAGTGATTCCCAGGGGATAAACGAAAAACTGTTTTTT. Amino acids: CATSDSQGINEKLFF.